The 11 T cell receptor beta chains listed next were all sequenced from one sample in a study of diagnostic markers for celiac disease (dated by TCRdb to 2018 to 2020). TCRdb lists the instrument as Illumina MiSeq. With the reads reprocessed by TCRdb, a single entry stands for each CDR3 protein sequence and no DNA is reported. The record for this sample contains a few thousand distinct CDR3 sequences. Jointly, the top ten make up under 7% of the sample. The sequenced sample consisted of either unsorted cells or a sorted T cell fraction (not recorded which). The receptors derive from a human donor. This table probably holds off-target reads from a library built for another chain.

The CDR3 loop reads CATSDSTGGQETQYF. The rearrangement links TRBV24-1 to TRBJ2-5; TCRdb's assignment of TRBD1 cannot be checked, as there is no DNA. From germline, CDR1 is KGHDR and CDR2 SFDVKD. This CDR3 is built from 15 residues.

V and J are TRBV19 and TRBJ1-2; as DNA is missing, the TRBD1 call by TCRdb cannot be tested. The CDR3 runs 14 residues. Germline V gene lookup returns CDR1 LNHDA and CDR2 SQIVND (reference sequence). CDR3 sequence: CASSVTGYDYGYTF.

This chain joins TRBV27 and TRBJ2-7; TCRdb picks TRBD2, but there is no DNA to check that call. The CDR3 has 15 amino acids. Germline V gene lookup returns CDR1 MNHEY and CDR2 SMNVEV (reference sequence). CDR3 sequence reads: CASSTGTSGGREQYF.

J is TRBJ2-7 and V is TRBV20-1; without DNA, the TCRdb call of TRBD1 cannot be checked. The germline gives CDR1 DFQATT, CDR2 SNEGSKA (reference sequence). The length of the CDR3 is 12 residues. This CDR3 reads CSAPTGSYEQYF.

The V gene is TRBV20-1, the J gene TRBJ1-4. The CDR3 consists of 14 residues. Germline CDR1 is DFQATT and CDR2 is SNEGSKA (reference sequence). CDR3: CSARDRFWSEKLFF.

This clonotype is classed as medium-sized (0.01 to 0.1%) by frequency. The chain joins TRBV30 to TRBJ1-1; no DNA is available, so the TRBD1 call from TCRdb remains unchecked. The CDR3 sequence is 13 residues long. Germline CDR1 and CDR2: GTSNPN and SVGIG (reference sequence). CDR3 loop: CAWTGQPNTEAFF.

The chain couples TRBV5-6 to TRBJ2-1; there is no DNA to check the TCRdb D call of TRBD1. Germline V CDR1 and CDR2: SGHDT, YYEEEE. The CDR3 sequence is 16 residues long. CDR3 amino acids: CASSVTGGQWGNEQFF.

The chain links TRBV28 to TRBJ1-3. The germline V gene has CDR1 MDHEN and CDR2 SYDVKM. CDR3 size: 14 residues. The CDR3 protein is CASSLSQFGNTIYF.

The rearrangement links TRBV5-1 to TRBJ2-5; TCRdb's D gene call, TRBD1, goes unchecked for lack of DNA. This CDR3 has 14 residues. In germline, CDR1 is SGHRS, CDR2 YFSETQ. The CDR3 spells CASQPWTGAETQYF.

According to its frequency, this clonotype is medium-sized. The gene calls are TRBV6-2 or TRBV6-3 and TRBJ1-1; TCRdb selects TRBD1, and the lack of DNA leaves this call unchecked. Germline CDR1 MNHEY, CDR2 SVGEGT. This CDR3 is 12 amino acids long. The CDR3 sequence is CASSHPGTKAFF.

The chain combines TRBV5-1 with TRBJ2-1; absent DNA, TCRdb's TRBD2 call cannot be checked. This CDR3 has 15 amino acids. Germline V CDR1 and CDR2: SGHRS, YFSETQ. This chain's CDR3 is CASRGTGRAQDEQFF.